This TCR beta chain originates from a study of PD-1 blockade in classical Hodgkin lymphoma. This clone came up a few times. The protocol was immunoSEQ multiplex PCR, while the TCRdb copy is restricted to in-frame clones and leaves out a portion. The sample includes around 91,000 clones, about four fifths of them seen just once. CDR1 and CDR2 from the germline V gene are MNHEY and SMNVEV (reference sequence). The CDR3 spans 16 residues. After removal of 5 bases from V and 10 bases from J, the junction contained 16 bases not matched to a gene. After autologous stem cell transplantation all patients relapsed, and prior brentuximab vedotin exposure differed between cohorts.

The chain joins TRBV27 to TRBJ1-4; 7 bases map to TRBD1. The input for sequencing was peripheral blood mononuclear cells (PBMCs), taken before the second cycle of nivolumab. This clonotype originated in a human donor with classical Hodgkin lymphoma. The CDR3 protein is CASSPGDRVVVGKLFF. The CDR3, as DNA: TGTGCCAGCAGTCCAGGAGACAGGGTTGTGGTCGGAAAACTGTTTTTT.